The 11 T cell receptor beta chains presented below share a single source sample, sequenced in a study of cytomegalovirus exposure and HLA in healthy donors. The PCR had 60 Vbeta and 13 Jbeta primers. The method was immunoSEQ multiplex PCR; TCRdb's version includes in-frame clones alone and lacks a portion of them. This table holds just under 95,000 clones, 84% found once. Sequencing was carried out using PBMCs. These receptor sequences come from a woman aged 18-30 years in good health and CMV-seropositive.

The CDR3 nucleotides are TGTGCCAGCAGCCTGGGGCAATCCTACAATGAGCAGTTCTTC. It is translated as CASSLGQSYNEQFF. The chain has TRBV13 and TRBJ2-1, with D possibly TRBD1 on 5 matching bases. From germline, CDR1 is PRHDT and CDR2 FYEKMQ (reference sequence). Trimming stripped 5 bases from V and 1 base from J, with 9 bases between. The CDR3 has 14 residues. Full variable domain (remainder filled in from reference TRBV13 and TRBJ2-1): AAGVIQSPRHLIKEKRETATLKCYPIPRHDTVYWYQQGPGQDPQFLISFYEKMQSDKGSIPDRFSAQQFSDYHSELNMSSLELGDSALYFCASSLGQSYNEQFFGPGTRLTVL.

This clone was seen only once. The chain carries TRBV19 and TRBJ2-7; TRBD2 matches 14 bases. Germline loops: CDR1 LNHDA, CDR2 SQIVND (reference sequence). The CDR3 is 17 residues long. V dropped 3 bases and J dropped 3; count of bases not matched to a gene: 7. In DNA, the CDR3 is TGTGCCAGTAGTATCGGTGTCGGGACTAGCGGGAGCTACGAGCAGTACTTC. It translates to CASSIGVGTSGSYEQYF.

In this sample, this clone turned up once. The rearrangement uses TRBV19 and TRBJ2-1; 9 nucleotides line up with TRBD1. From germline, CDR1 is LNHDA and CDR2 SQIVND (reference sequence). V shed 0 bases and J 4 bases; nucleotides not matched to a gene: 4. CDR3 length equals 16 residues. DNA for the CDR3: TGTGCCAGTAGTATAGAAACCGGGACAGGGTACAATGAGCAGTTCTTC. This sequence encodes CASSIETGTGYNEQFF.

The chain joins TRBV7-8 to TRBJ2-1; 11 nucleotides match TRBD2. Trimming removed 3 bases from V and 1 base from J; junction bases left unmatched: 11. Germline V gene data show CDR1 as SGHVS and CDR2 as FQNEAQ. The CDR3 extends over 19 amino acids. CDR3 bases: TGTGCCAGCAGCTTTAGAGGGACTAGCGGAAAAGGATCCTACAATGAGCAGTTCTTC. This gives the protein CASSFRGTSGKGSYNEQFF. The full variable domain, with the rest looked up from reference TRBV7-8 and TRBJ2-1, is GAGVSQSPRYKVAKRGQDVALRCDPISGHVSLFWYQQALGQGPEFLTYFQNEAQLDKSGLPSDRFFAERPEGSVSTLKIQRTQQEDSAVYLCASSFRGTSGKGSYNEQFFGPGTRLTVL.

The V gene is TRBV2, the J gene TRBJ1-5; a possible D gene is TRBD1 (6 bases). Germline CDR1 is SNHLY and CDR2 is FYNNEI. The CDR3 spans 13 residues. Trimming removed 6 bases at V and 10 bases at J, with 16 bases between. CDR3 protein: CASSPVGQFPQHF. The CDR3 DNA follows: TGTGCCAGCAGCCCAGTAGGACAGTTCCCCCAGCATTTT. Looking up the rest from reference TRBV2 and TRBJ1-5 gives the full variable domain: EPEVTQTPSHQVTQMGQEVILRCVPISNHLYFYWYRQILGQKVEFLVSFYNNEISEKSEIFDDQFSVERPDGSNFTLKIRSTKLEDSAMYFCASSPVGQFPQHFGDGTRLSIL.

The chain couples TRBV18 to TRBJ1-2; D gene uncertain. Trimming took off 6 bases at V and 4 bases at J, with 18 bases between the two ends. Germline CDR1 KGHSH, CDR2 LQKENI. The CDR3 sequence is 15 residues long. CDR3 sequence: CASSTGPTAGYGYTF. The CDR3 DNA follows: TGTGCCAGCTCGACGGGTCCCACGGCTGGCTATGGCTACACCTTC.

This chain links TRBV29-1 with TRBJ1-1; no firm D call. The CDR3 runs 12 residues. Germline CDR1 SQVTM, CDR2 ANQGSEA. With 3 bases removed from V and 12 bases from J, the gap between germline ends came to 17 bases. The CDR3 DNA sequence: TGCAGCGTTGAGTTTCTTCGCGGCATAACTTTCTTT. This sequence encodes CSVEFLRGITFF.

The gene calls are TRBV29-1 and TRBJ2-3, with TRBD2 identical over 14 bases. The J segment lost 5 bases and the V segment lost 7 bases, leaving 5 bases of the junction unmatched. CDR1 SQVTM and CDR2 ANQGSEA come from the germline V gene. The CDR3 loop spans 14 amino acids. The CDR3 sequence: CSGRLAGGLDTQYF. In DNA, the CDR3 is TGCAGCGGCCGACTAGCGGGAGGGCTAGATACGCAGTATTTT.

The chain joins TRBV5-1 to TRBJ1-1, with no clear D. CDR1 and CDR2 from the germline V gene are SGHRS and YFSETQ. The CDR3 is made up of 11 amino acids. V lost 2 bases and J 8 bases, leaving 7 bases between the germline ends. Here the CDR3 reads CASSFGGEAFF. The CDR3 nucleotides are TGCGCCAGCAGCTTTGGAGGAGAAGCTTTCTTT.

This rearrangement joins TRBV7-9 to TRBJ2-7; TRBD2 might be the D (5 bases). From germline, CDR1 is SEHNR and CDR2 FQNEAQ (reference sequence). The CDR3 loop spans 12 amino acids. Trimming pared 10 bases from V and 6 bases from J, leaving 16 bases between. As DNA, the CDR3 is TGTGCCACCAGTCACAAAGAGGGCGAGCAGTACTTC. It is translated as CATSHKEGEQYF.

The CDR3: CASSPRVSGNTIYF. For the CDR3, the DNA is TGTGCCAGCAGCCCCAGGGTATCGGGAAACACCATATATTTT. This rearrangement joins TRBV14 to TRBJ1-3; D may be TRBD1 (5 bases). V lost 4 bases, J lost 4 bases, and 11 bases lay in between. Germline V gives CDR1 SGHDN, CDR2 FVKESK. The CDR3 is made up of 14 amino acids. Drawing the rest from reference TRBV14 and TRBJ1-3, the complete variable domain is EAGVTQFPSHSVIEKGQTVTLRCDPISGHDNLYWYRRVMGKEIKFLLHFVKESKQDESGMPNNRFLAERTGGTYSTLKVQPAELEDSGVYFCASSPRVSGNTIYFGEGSWLTVV.